Shown below are 14 T cell receptor beta chains from a single sample sequenced in a study of T cell changes during pregnancy in multiple sclerosis (dated 2019 in TCRdb). The library came from the immunoSEQ multiplex PCR assay. The clones in this table, taken by TCRdb from immuneACCESS, are in-frame only. Not every clone is retained; where verified, under half of the shortfall comes from an unresolved V gene, and the cause of the rest is unknown. The sample table contains 55,000 to 75,000 clones; only one count was recorded for around 92% of them. Over 1% of the sample is in the top ten clones. The sequences come from peripheral blood, collected after pregnancy. Every receptor here comes from a female donor in good health, enrolled as a control in a pregnancy study.

This chain connects TRBV7-2 to TRBJ1-1; 10 bases line up with TRBD1. Trimming at V came to 4 bases and at J to 5 bases, leaving 16 bases not matched to a gene. CDR1 is SGHTA and CDR2 is FQGNSA in the germline V gene. CDR3 length equals 18 residues. The CDR3 is CASSSRPVRQGALTEAFF. The CDR3 DNA follows: TGTGCCAGCAGCTCCCGCCCGGTAAGACAGGGGGCTTTGACTGAAGCTTTCTTT.

This sequence joins TRBV30 and TRBJ1-1; 8 bases fit TRBD1. V shed 2 bases and J 11 bases; nucleotides not matched to a gene: 4. CDR1 is GTSNPN, CDR2 SVGIG, per germline (reference sequence). The CDR3 consists of 11 residues. The CDR3 protein is CAWSSDREAFF. DNA for the CDR3: TGTGCCTGGAGTTCGGACAGGGAGGCTTTCTTT.

The chain is built from TRBV7-2 and TRBJ2-3; 7 nucleotides agree with TRBD2. CDR3 length equals 15 residues. With V trimmed by 5 bases and J by 1 base, 6 bases remained unmatched. Germline CDR1 and CDR2: SGHTA and FQGNSA. CDR3 nucleotide sequence: TGTGCCAGCAGCCCGGTGGCGGGGGGCACAGATACGCAGTATTTT. It translates to CASSPVAGGTDTQYF.

The chain carries TRBV4-1 and TRBJ1-1; D unclear. Trimming removed 1 base from V and 4 bases from J, with 10 bases in between. The CDR3 contains 14 residues. Germline CDR1 and CDR2: MGHRA and YSYEKL. The CDR3 loop is CASSQVGESTEAFF. The DNA of the CDR3 is TGCGCCAGCAGCCAAGTTGGGGAGAGCACTGAAGCTTTCTTT.

The V and J genes are TRBV27 and TRBJ2-5, with D unclear. Looked up from germline, CDR1 is MNHEY and CDR2 is SMNVEV (reference sequence). Between the trimmed V and J ends, which lost 3 bases and 0 bases, there was a span of 14 bases. The CDR3 length is 16 residues. CDR3 protein: CASSLSLSPYQETQYF. The CDR3 DNA is TGTGCCAGCAGTTTGTCCCTTTCTCCGTACCAAGAGACCCAGTACTTC.

This clone was seen a handful of times. V usage is TRBV7-8 and J usage is TRBJ2-1; 16 bases match TRBD2. Germline loops: CDR1 SGHVS, CDR2 FQNEAQ. CDR3 length equals 18 residues. V lost 5 bases, J lost 2 bases, and 6 bases stayed unmatched. CDR3 in amino acids: CASSLSGTSGGAYNEQFF. CDR3 nucleotide sequence: TGTGCCAGCAGCCTATCCGGGACTAGCGGGGGGGCCTACAATGAGCAGTTCTTC.

The genes are TRBV10-3 and TRBJ1-1; 7 bases align to TRBD1. V lost 7 bases and J lost 5; bases outside the gene matches: 13. The CDR3 loop spans 15 amino acids. The V gene's germline CDR1 is ENHRY and CDR2 SYGVKD. CDR3 sequence (DNA): TGTGCCATCACCGAAGGACTACAGGGGTCGACTGAAGCTTTCTTT. It yields the protein CAITEGLQGSTEAFF.

This clone was observed a single time. The rearrangement uses TRBV27 and TRBJ1-1; D is perhaps TRBD1 (6 bases). The V end was cut by 2 bases, the J end by 2 bases, with 12 bases between. This CDR3 has 15 residues. Germline V gene sequence: CDR1 MNHEY, CDR2 SMNVEV (reference sequence). The CDR3 nucleotides read TGTGCCAGCAGTTTACGGGCGGGGGGCAACACTGAAGCTTTCTTT. As protein: CASSLRAGGNTEAFF.

This chain joins TRBV18 and TRBJ2-5; D possibly corresponds to TRBD2 (6 bases). CDR1 and CDR2 (germline): KGHSH, LQKENI. The CDR3 extends over 14 amino acids. V was pared by 3 bases and J by 3 bases, with 11 bases between. CDR3 nucleotides: TGTGCCAGCTCACCGGGGACTCTCAAAGAGACCCAGTACTTC. The encoded protein is CASSPGTLKETQYF.

V usage is TRBV11-3 and J usage is TRBJ1-6; D ambiguous. This CDR3 has 13 amino acids. Germline assignment: CDR1 SGHNT and CDR2 YENEEA. The ends were cut back, 5 bases at V and 7 bases at J, with 9 bases in the middle. The CDR3 nucleotides are TGTGCCAGCAGCCTTCTGTCCAATTCACCCCTCCACTTT. It encodes CASSLLSNSPLHF.

The rearrangement uses TRBV6-1 and TRBJ2-1; 10 bases fit TRBD2. Trimming took 2 bases from V and 7 from J; bases not matched to a gene: 5. From germline, CDR1 is MNHNS and CDR2 SASEGT. The CDR3 length is 15 residues. DNA for the CDR3: TGTGCCAGCAGTGAATTAGCGGGGGGAAAGAATGAGCAGTTCTTC. Encoded protein: CASSELAGGKNEQFF.

The rearrangement joins TRBV4-1 to TRBJ2-5; the match to TRBD1 covers 7 bases. In germline, CDR1 is MGHRA, CDR2 YSYEKL. With 3 bases clipped from V and 3 bases from J, the junction kept 10 bases outside the gene matches. CDR3 size: 16 residues. The CDR3 loop reads CASSQNDRVDEETQYF. CDR3 nucleotide sequence: TGCGCCAGCAGCCAGAATGACAGGGTGGATGAAGAGACCCAGTACTTC.

This clone was seen only once. The chain recombines TRBV14 with TRBJ2-3; the match to TRBD2 covers 13 bases. Germline values: CDR1 SGHDN, CDR2 FVKESK. This CDR3 has 16 residues. Losses at the gene ends were 8 bases for V and 2 bases for J; bases not matched to a gene: 7. CDR3 nucleotide sequence: TGTGCCAGCTCACGGACTAGCGGGGGTCTCACAGATACGCAGTATTTT. It yields the protein CASSRTSGGLTDTQYF.

This clone is a singleton in its sample. The CDR3 DNA is TGTGCCACCAGCAGAGGGGTAGGCAGGGCCCCCTATGGCTACACCTTC. Its protein is CATSRGVGRAPYGYTF. The V call is TRBV15, the J call TRBJ1-2, with D tentatively TRBD1 (5 bases). Germline values: CDR1 LNHNV, CDR2 YYDKDF (reference sequence). The CDR3 is 16 residues long. Trimming pared 1 base from V and 4 bases from J, leaving 16 bases between.